Sequencing of this T cell receptor beta chain was carried out in a study of T cell repertoires in cytomegalovirus infection. Background on the study: From public TCR beta signatures came an indication of both CMV infection and matching HLA type. The study's findings and limits: HLA-C-restricted CMV-specific TCR beta clonotypes were dominant in the ex vivo response.

This clonotype was seen ten or more times. Its specificity is not known. A single record per CDR3 protein comes from TCRdb applying MiXCR to the reads. This sample yields around 280,000 distinct CDR3 sequences, of which roughly 13% are seen a single time; around 8.7% belongs to the top ten. Germline CDR1 reads SGHTA; CDR2 reads FQGNSA. The CDR3 loop spans 14 amino acids. V was clipped by 4 bases and J by 4 bases, with 11 bases between them. The material sequenced was PBMCs. The receptor's source is a human donor in good health (CMV status not recorded). Some clones in this sample may be carry-over from other donors' samples. V is TRBV7-2 and J is TRBJ2-1; a possible D gene is TRBD2 (5 bases). CDR3 bases: TGTGCCAGCAGCTCTTGGACTGCTTACAATGAGCAGTTCTTC. As protein: CASSSWTAYNEQFF.